Listed below are T cell receptor beta chains from one sample, sequenced in a study of T cells after posttransplantation cyclophosphamide. Only in-frame clones appear in the TCRdb table, and some are missing; sequencing was by immunoSEQ multiplex PCR. The data contain 30,000 to 40,000 clones, around 90% of them singletons. Sequencing was done on a sample of PBMCs. The receptors here all came from a middle-aged woman with a blood cancer, CMV-positive, and with a related stem cell donor. Each CDR3 is given with its conserved first and last residue. D genes are given only for firm matches. The size of a clone is reported for some rows only, either as once, few or many, or as a class for expanded clones.

V: TRBV5-1
D: -
size: -
J: TRBJ1-6
DNA: TGCGCCAGCAGCTTGGAAGGGGGCTATAATTCACCCCTCCACTTT
CDR3: CASSLEGGYNSPLHF

V: TRBV11-3
D: TRBD1
size: once
J: TRBJ1-1
DNA: TGTGCCAGCAGCTTTTCCGGGACAGGGGGCCCAGGTGACACTGAAGCTTTCTTT
CDR3: CASSFSGTGGPGDTEAFF

V: TRBV10-3
D: -
size: -
J: TRBJ1-1
DNA: TGTGCCATCAGTGAGTCGGGAAGGGGAGGGAACACTGAAGCTTTCTTT
CDR3: CAISESGRGGNTEAFF

V: TRBV5-6
D: -
size: -
J: TRBJ1-2
DNA: TGTGCCAGCAGCTCAGCCGAGGTCGGGAACTATGGCTACACCTTC
CDR3: CASSSAEVGNYGYTF

V: TRBV6-5
D: -
size: -
J: TRBJ1-5
DNA: TGTGCCAGCACCCCCCCCGGGAGCAATCAGCCCCAGCATTTT
CDR3: CASTPPGSNQPQHF

V: TRBV4-1
D: TRBD2
size: -
J: TRBJ2-1
DNA: TGCGCCAGCAACCTCGGACTAGCGGGGGGATACAATGAGCAGTTCTTC
CDR3: CASNLGLAGGYNEQFF

V: TRBV28
D: TRBD1
size: -
J: TRBJ1-1
DNA: TGTGCCAGCAGTTTCCCCGCTTGGGGGTCACAGGGGGCGACCACTGAAGCTTTCTTT
CDR3: CASSFPAWGSQGATTEAFF

V: TRBV27
D: TRBD2
size: -
J: TRBJ2-2
DNA: TGTGCCAGCAGTCCCACCGAGGCGGGGGGATTCACCGGGGAGCTGTTTTTT
CDR3: CASSPTEAGGFTGELFF

V: TRBV25-1
D: TRBD1
size: -
J: TRBJ1-6
DNA: TGTGCCAGCAGTGCTACGACAGGGGGTGGACCCCTCCACTTT
CDR3: CASSATTGGGPLHF

V: TRBV4-1
D: -
size: once
J: TRBJ2-3
DNA: TGCGCCAGCAGCCAAGAGGTCGGACTCTCTTTTAATACGCAGTATTTT
CDR3: CASSQEVGLSFNTQYF

V: TRBV5-4
D: -
size: -
J: TRBJ1-2
DNA: TGTGCCAGCAGTCTTCTACTGACAGGCTCGGCTAACTATGGCTACACCTTC
CDR3: CASSLLLTGSANYGYTF

V: TRBV9
D: TRBD2
size: -
J: TRBJ2-1
DNA: TGTGCCAGCAGCCTCAGACTAGCGGGGGGGCTAGGTTTTAACAATGAGCAGTTCTTC
CDR3: CASSLRLAGGLGFNNEQFF

V: TRBV2
D: TRBD2
size: -
J: TRBJ2-1
DNA: TGTGCCAGCAGTGCCCTGACTAGCGGGGGGGAGCAGTTCTTC
CDR3: CASSALTSGGEQFF

V: TRBV4-2
D: TRBD2
size: -
J: TRBJ2-2
DNA: TGTGCCAGCAGCCAAGTCGGGACTAGCACCGGGGAGCTGTTTTTT
CDR3: CASSQVGTSTGELFF

V: TRBV19
D: -
size: -
J: TRBJ1-2
DNA: TGTGCCAGTAGTATGCGAGCGGGACAAGGCTACACCTTC
CDR3: CASSMRAGQGYTF

V: TRBV7-2
D: TRBD1
size: -
J: TRBJ2-3
DNA: TGTGCCAGCAGCCCTCAAGGGGGCAGGGGGCCAGATACGCAGTATTTT
CDR3: CASSPQGGRGPDTQYF

V: TRBV19
D: -
size: -
J: TRBJ2-7
DNA: TGTGCCAGTAGTGAGCGCAGTACCTACGAGCAGTACTTC
CDR3: CASSERSTYEQYF

V: TRBV6-5
D: TRBD1
size: -
J: TRBJ1-1
DNA: TGTGCCAGCACCCGGGACAGCACTGAAGCTTTCTTT
CDR3: CASTRDSTEAFF

V: TRBV4-1
D: -
size: -
J: TRBJ2-7
DNA: TGCGCCAGCAGCCCCCCGTGCTTC
CDR3: CASSPPCF

V: TRBV6-1
D: -
size: -
J: TRBJ1-1
DNA: TGTGCCAGCAGTGAGGGGGGAAACACTGAAGCTTTCTTT
CDR3: CASSEGGNTEAFF

V: TRBV6-6
D: TRBD1
size: -
J: TRBJ2-7
DNA: TGTGCCAGCAGTTACGCCCCGGGACAGGGCCACGAGCAGTACTTC
CDR3: CASSYAPGQGHEQYF

V: TRBV15
D: TRBD1
size: -
J: TRBJ1-5
DNA: TGTGCCACCAGCAGCCTCCGACAGGGTTCGGATCAGCCCCAGCATTTT
CDR3: CATSSLRQGSDQPQHF

V: TRBV5-1
D: -
size: -
J: TRBJ2-2
DNA: TGCGCCAGCAGCTCAACACCTCTTAGGGGAGGCGGGGAGCTGTTTTTT
CDR3: CASSSTPLRGGGELFF

V: TRBV7-9
D: -
size: -
J: TRBJ2-7
DNA: TGTGCCAGCAGCTTAGGGGGCGGGACGGACCCCTACGAGCAGTACTTC
CDR3: CASSLGGGTDPYEQYF

V: TRBV7-8
D: TRBD1
size: -
J: TRBJ2-1
DNA: TGTGCCAGCAGCTTAGTTTCCCCGACAGGGGGCTTACCCTACAATGAGCAGTTCTTC
CDR3: CASSLVSPTGGLPYNEQFF

V: TRBV7-8
D: TRBD1
size: -
J: TRBJ1-1
DNA: TGTGCCAGCAGCGCAGACAGGGTAGGGCTCACTGAGGCTTTCTTT
CDR3: CASSADRVGLTEAFF

V: TRBV29-1
D: -
size: -
J: TRBJ2-7
DNA: TGCAGCGTGGACTATGGGACTGCGGGGGAGCAGTACTTC
CDR3: CSVDYGTAGEQYF

V: TRBV2
D: -
size: -
J: TRBJ2-3
DNA: TGTGCCAGCAGTGAAGTGGCAGGTAGAGATACGCAGTATTTT
CDR3: CASSEVAGRDTQYF

V: TRBV4-1
D: -
size: -
J: TRBJ1-2
DNA: TGCGCCAGCAGCCAAGACAAGGAGGCATACTATGGCTACACCTTC
CDR3: CASSQDKEAYYGYTF

V: TRBV7-2
D: TRBD2
size: -
J: TRBJ2-1
DNA: TGTGCCAGCAGTGTCGGTACTAGCGGATACAATGAGCAGTTCTTC
CDR3: CASSVGTSGYNEQFF

V: TRBV5-4
D: TRBD1
size: -
J: TRBJ2-6
DNA: TGTGCCAGCAGCCGCGGACTGACAGGGATAGGCTCTGGGGCCAACGTCCTGACCTTC
CDR3: CASSRGLTGIGSGANVLTF

V: TRBV11-2
D: -
size: -
J: TRBJ2-2
DNA: TGTGCCAGCAGCCCGGGAGACAGAACGAACACCGGGGAGCTGTTTTTT
CDR3: CASSPGDRTNTGELFF

V: TRBV18
D: TRBD2
size: -
J: TRBJ2-7
DNA: TGTGCCAGCTCATTACTCGGGGGGGACGAGGGAGAGCAGTACTTC
CDR3: CASSLLGGDEGEQYF

V: TRBV11-2
D: TRBD2
size: -
J: TRBJ2-5
DNA: TGTGCCAGCAGGGGTATAGCGGGGAGAGGGGGGACCCAGTACTTC
CDR3: CASRGIAGRGGTQYF

V: TRBV7-9
D: TRBD1
size: -
J: TRBJ1-4
DNA: TGTGCCAGCAGCTCGCCGATTCAGGGGGGAATTGAAAAACTGTTTTTT
CDR3: CASSSPIQGGIEKLFF

V: TRBV9
D: -
size: -
J: TRBJ1-2
DNA: TGTGCCAGCAGCGCCCGGCAGGGAATCCTTAACTATGGCTACACCTTC
CDR3: CASSARQGILNYGYTF

V: TRBV27
D: TRBD1
size: -
J: TRBJ2-7
DNA: TGTGCCAGCAGCCTGACAGGGCCACCCGAGCAGTACTTC
CDR3: CASSLTGPPEQYF

V: TRBV2
D: TRBD1
size: -
J: TRBJ1-2
DNA: TGTGCCAGCAGTCCGGGACAGGGTGACTATGGCTACACCTTC
CDR3: CASSPGQGDYGYTF